This T cell receptor beta chain appears in the sequencing data of a study of CD8+CD57+ T cells in acquired aplastic anemia. At the level of the study: Among healthy donors, CD4+ cells averaged around 10 million reads.

Template material for TCR beta VDJ and CDR3 profiling consisted of genomic DNA. TCRdb re-analysed the reads in MiXCR, keeping a single row per CDR3 protein. The repertoire holds tens of thousands of distinct CDR3 sequences, more than 40% seen once, with approximately 62% in the top ten. Study-wide findings and caveats: A significant difference in CD8+ Simpson's diversity between patients and controls was not found. There were 25 to 35 CD8+ CDR3 sequences that occurred in both patients and controls.

The CDR3 runs 17 residues. Trimming pared 0 bases from V and 4 bases from J, leaving 18 bases between. Germline V lookup: CDR1 LGHNA, CDR2 YNFKEQ. A word on this clonotype: Its antigen remains unknown.

The sequence derives from a human donor in good health, serving as a control. The V and J genes are TRBV4-2 and TRBJ1-2; D possibly corresponds to TRBD1 (5 bases). The sequencing sample was made of sorted CD4+, CD8+, or CD8+CD57+ T cells (not recorded which) from PBMCs. The CDR3 nucleotides read TGTGCCAGCAGCCAAGAATTGGTAAGGGGCAGCAGCTATGGCTACACCTTC. This encodes CASSQELVRGSSYGYTF.